This entry describes one TCR beta chain. As yet, its antigen is unknown. This sample is drawn from a study of T-cell reconstitution after alpha-beta-depleted transplantation in children. General study findings and limits: Expanded graft clones, several hundred of them, were reportedly the source of alpha-beta T cells about two months after transplant.

Unique molecular identifiers were built into the TCRbeta library. TCRdb analysed the PCR reads with MiXCR anew, one entry per CDR3 protein. The sample has under 250,000 distinct CDR3 sequences, under 30% seen once. The CDR3 contains 15 residues. Germline CDR1 LNHNV, CDR2 YYDKDF (reference sequence). Between the trimmed V and J ends, which lost 0 bases and 6 bases, there was a span of 12 bases. The sample in question was PBMCs, mostly from graft donor cells, obtained 360 days after TCRalphabeta/CD19-depleted stem cell transplant. The chain is built from TRBV15 and TRBJ2-1, with a weak D call TRBD1 (6 bases). This clonotype was obtained from a female patient aged 2-9 years who had a stem cell transplant for congenital amegakaryocytic thrombocytopenia, so the T cells may come from the graft donor. The CDR3, as DNA: TGTGCCACCAGCAGAGAAAGGACAGCTTCCAATGAGCAGTTCTTC. Its translation is CATSRERTASNEQFF.